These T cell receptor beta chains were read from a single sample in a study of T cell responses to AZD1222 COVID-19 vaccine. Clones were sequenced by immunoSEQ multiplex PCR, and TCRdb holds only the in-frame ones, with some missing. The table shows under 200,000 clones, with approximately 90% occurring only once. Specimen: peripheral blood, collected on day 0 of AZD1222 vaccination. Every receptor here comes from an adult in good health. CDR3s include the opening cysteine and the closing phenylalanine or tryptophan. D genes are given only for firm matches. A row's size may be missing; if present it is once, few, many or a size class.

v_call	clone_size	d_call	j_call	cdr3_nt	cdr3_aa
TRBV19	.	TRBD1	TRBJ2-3	TGTGCCAGTAGTATAGGGGGACAGACCACAGATACGCAGTATTTT	CASSIGGQTTDTQYF
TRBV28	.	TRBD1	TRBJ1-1	TGTGCCAGCAGAACAGACAGGGAGAACACTGAAGCTTTCTTT	CASRTDRENTEAFF
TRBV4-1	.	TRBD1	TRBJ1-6	TGCGCCAGCAGCCCGGACAGGGAGGTAGGCACCTATAATTCACCCCTCCACTTT	CASSPDREVGTYNSPLHF
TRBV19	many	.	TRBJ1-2	TGTGCCAGTAGTATTGGGGTTGGCTATGGCTACACCTTC	CASSIGVGYGYTF
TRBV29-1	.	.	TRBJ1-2	TGCAGCGTTGAATTGGAACGGGGTGTTAACTATGGCTACACCTTC	CSVELERGVNYGYTF
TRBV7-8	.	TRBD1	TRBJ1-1	TGTGCCAGCAGCTACAGGGACAGGGGTTCGAACACTGAAGCTTTCTTT	CASSYRDRGSNTEAFF
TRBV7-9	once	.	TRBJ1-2	TGTGCCAGCAGCTTAGGCAGGGGCTATGGCTACACCTTC	CASSLGRGYGYTF
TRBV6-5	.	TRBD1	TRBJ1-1	TGTGCCAGCAGGTTTGATTCGGACAGGGGCACTGAAGCTTTCTTT	CASRFDSDRGTEAFF
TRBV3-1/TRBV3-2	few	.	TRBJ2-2	TGTGCCAGCAGCCAAGGAGTCGGGGAGCTGTTTTTT	CASSQGVGELFF
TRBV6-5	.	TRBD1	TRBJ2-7	TGTGCCAGCAGTTATAACAGGGGGCTCCACGAGCAGTACTTC	CASSYNRGLHEQYF
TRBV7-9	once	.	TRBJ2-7	TGTGCCAGCAGCTTAGGTGGGGGGTACGAGCAGTACTTC	CASSLGGGYEQYF
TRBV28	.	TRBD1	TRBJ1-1	TGTGCCAGCAGTTTGGGTGGACAGGGGGCGAGTGAAGCTTTCTTT	CASSLGGQGASEAFF
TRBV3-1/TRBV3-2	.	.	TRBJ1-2	TGTGCCAGCAGCCAAGATCACCACAGACACTATGGCTACACCTTC	CASSQDHHRHYGYTF
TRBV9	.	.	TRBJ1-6	TGTGCCAGCAGCGTAGGGCCAGATAATTCACCCCTCCACTTT	CASSVGPDNSPLHF
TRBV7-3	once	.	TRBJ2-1	TGTGCCAGCAGTCAGGAACCCAGGTCCGTCCATGAGCAGTTCTTC	CASSQEPRSVHEQFF